This TCR beta chain was observed in a study of cytomegalovirus exposure and HLA in healthy donors. General study findings and limits: Subsequent analysis of the 120 or so validation repertoires found a tendency for first-cohort TCR clusters to co-occur. Overall, around 150 TCR beta chains were annotated as cytomegalovirus-associated.

Sequenced by immunoSEQ multiplex PCR; TCRdb stores in-frame clones only, minus some. This sample yields roughly 120,000 clones, of which just under 95% are seen a single time; approximately 1.2% belongs to the top ten. Germline CDR1 SGHNT, CDR2 YYREEE (reference sequence). CDR3 length: 18 residues. With V trimmed by 0 bases and J by 6 bases, 10 bases remained unmatched. While the first cohort had 600 to 800 subjects, the donors belonged to the separate validation cohort of 120 subjects. This clone appeared once. The antigen is undetermined. Sequencing input: PBMCs. This TCR derives from a woman younger than 35 in good health and CMV-seronegative. V usage is TRBV5-4 and J usage is TRBJ1-4; 11 positions agree with TRBD1. CDR3 DNA: TGTGCCAGCAGCTTGGCGGGACAGGGGGACCTCAGGGATGAAAAACTGTTTTTT. Translation gives CASSLAGQGDLRDEKLFF.